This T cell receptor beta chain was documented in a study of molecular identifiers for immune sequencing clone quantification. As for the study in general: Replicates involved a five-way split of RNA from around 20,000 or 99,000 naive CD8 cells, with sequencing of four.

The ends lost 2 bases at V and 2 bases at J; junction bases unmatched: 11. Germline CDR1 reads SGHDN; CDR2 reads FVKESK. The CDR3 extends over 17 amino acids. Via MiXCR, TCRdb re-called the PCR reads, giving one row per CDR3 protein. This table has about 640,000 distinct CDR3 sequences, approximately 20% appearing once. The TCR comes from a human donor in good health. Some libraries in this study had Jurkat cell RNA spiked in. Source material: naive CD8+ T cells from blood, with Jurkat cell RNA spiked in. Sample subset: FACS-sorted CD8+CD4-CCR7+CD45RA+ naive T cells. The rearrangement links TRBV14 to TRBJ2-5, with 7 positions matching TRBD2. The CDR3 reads CASSQLSAGILQETQYF. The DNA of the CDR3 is TGTGCCAGCAGCCAACTCTCAGCGGGGATCTTACAAGAGACCCAGTACTTC. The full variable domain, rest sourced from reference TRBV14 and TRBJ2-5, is EAGVTQFPSHSVIEKGQTVTLRCDPISGHDNLYWYRRVMGKEIKFLLHFVKESKQDESGMPNNRFLAERTGGTYSTLKVQPAELEDSGVYFCASSQLSAGILQETQYFGPGTRLLVL.